Presented here are 27 T cell receptor beta chains from one specimen sequenced in a study of spatial heterogeneity in lung cancer (dated by TCRdb to about 2019). The library was produced with 5' RACE. Instrument used: NextSeq 500. TCRdb's own reprocessing of the public reads used fastp at Q25 and MiXCR and kept productive beta chains. All rows with the same CDR3 protein become a single entry with the most common DNA and genes. For this sample there are about 85,000 distinct CDR3 sequences; approximately 21% appear just once. The ten largest make up about 6.8% of the sample. The meaning of the sample's time point label: sample taken at primary tumor resection. Whole RNA extracted from tumor and nontumor lung tissue, or from cryopreserved PBMC samples, was used for TCR sequencing without cell sorting. The starting material was PBMCs, obtained at surgery. Every receptor here comes from a male donor with early-stage non-small cell lung cancer.

This clonotype was picked up a small number of times. The CDR3 DNA reads as TGCGCCAGCAGCGAAAGTGGGGCCGGGTTGAATACGCAGTATTTT. Translated, it gives CASSESGAGLNTQYF. J is TRBJ2-3 and V is TRBV4-3, with D possibly being TRBD1 (5 bases). V was trimmed by 5 bases and J by 7 bases, leaving 19 bases between them. This CDR3 spans 15 amino acids. In germline, CDR1 is LGHNA, CDR2 YSLEER.

This clonotype has a handful of counts. V is TRBV19 and J is TRBJ2-7, with 9 bases identical to TRBD1. CDR3 length equals 13 residues. Germline-derived CDR1 and CDR2 are LNHDA and SQIVND (reference sequence). After removal of 6 bases from V and 4 bases from J, the junction contained 4 bases not matched to a gene. CDR3 amino acids: CASSRDRVYEQYF. CDR3 DNA sequence: TGTGCCAGTAGCCGGGACAGGGTGTACGAGCAGTACTTC. The complete variable domain, with remaining parts taken from reference TRBV19 and TRBJ2-7, reads DGGITQSPKYLFRKEGQNVTLSCEQNLNHDAMYWYRQDPGQGLRLIYYSQIVNDFQKGDIAEGYSVSREKKESFPLTVTSAQKNPTAFYLCASSRDRVYEQYFGPGTRLTVT.

V gene TRBV28 combines with J gene TRBJ2-3; D might be TRBD1 (6 bases). From germline, CDR1 is MDHEN and CDR2 SYDVKM. Deletions cut 5 bases from V and 3 bases from J, with 18 bases between. This CDR3 comprises 16 residues. DNA for the CDR3: TGTGCCAGCAGTACCGCGGCCAGGGGCTTGACAGATACGCAGTATTTT. Its translation is CASSTAARGLTDTQYF.

Ten or more counts support this clonotype. This chain links TRBV27 with TRBJ2-7; 8 positions agree with TRBD1. J lost 3 bases, V lost 3 bases, and 7 bases had no gene match. Looked up from germline, CDR1 is MNHEY and CDR2 is SMNVEV (reference sequence). There are 15 residues in the CDR3. The CDR3 loop reads CASSFPGQGFYEQYF. DNA of the CDR3: TGTGCCAGCAGTTTCCCCGGACAGGGTTTCTACGAGCAGTACTTC.

This clonotype was seen a handful of times. The V gene is TRBV7-3, the J gene TRBJ1-2; perhaps TRBD1 as D (5 bases). The CDR3 totals 15 residues. The V gene's germline CDR1 is SGHTA and CDR2 FQGTGA. V was shortened by 6 bases and J by 3 bases, with 17 bases between the two germline ends. CDR3 residues: CASRSGLPGDYGYTF. The CDR3 nucleotides read TGTGCCAGCAGGTCGGGACTCCCAGGCGACTATGGCTACACCTTC.

J is TRBJ2-7 and V is TRBV30, with D maybe TRBD2 (6 bases). The V and J ends lost 2 bases and 7 bases respectively, with 18 bases between them. Germline assignment: CDR1 GTSNPN and CDR2 SVGIG (reference sequence). The CDR3 loop spans 14 amino acids. CDR3 coding DNA: TGTGCCTGGAGTTTCGGAGCGGGCATCCGGGAGCAGTACTTC. Protein sequence: CAWSFGAGIREQYF.

The rearrangement uses TRBV3-1 and TRBJ2-7; 9 bases line up with TRBD1. Germline trimming cut 0 bases from V and 6 bases from J; bases unmatched to any gene: 3. Per germline, CDR1 LGHDT and CDR2 YNNKEL (reference sequence). The CDR3 is 14 amino acids. CDR3 amino acids: CASSQEGTGREQYF. The CDR3 DNA follows: TGTGCCAGCAGCCAAGAGGGGACAGGGCGCGAGCAGTACTTC.

This clonotype was seen a few times. J is TRBJ2-7 and V is TRBV4-2, with 14 bases aligning to TRBD2. J gave up 13 bases and V 6 bases, and 5 bases lay outside the gene matches. This CDR3 comprises 12 residues. Germline lookup yields CDR1 LGHNA and CDR2 YNFKEQ. CDR3 protein: CASRTSGGAPYF. The DNA of the CDR3 is TGTGCCAGCAGGACTAGCGGGGGGGCCCCATACTTC.

This chain connects TRBV7-8 to TRBJ2-7; D perhaps matches TRBD2 (6 bases). CDR3 length equals 13 residues. Trimming pared 8 bases from V and 2 bases from J, leaving 13 bases between. Germline V gene lookup returns CDR1 SGHVS and CDR2 FQNEAQ. For the CDR3, the DNA is TGTGCCAGCGGGCGGGGAACGACCTACGAGCAGTACTTC. Its translation: CASGRGTTYEQYF.

This clonotype was picked up a small number of times. The chain has TRBV28 and TRBJ1-5; no clear D gene. CDR3 length equals 14 residues. Trimming took 6 bases from V and 2 from J, leaving 11 bases between them. Germline V gene lookup returns CDR1 MDHEN and CDR2 SYDVKM. The CDR3 reads CASRSGFGNQPQHF. The CDR3 nucleotides read TGTGCCAGCAGATCAGGTTTTGGCAATCAGCCCCAGCATTTT.

This clonotype came up many times. CDR3 protein: CASSAGQSGYEQYF. The CDR3 DNA reads as TGTGCCAGCAGCGCCGGACAGTCGGGTTACGAGCAGTACTTC. The rearrangement joins TRBV9 to TRBJ2-7; perhaps TRBD1 as D (6 bases). V lost 3 bases and J 4 bases, leaving 14 bases between the germline ends. The CDR3 length is 14 residues. Germline CDR1 is SGDLS and CDR2 is YYNGEE.

This clonotype occurred a few times. This chain connects TRBV19 to TRBJ1-5, with D possibly being TRBD1 (6 bases). This CDR3 comprises 14 residues. Trimming removed 7 bases at V and 4 bases at J, with 14 bases between. Germline lookup yields CDR1 LNHDA and CDR2 SQIVND (reference sequence). The CDR3 region is CASTRGRGNQPQHF. The CDR3 nucleotides read TGTGCCAGTACCCGGGGCAGGGGAAATCAGCCCCAGCATTTT.

The chain couples TRBV28 to TRBJ2-2, with D perhaps matching TRBD2 (5 bases). Trimming removed 4 bases at V and 6 bases at J, with 9 bases between. The CDR3 length is 13 residues. The germline CDR1 and CDR2 sequences are MDHEN and SYDVKM. This chain's CDR3 is CASSSPGAGELFF. The CDR3 coding sequence is TGTGCCAGCAGTTCCCCCGGGGCCGGGGAGCTGTTTTTT.

This chain links TRBV28 with TRBJ1-2; 7 bases are a match to TRBD1. The CDR3 is 15 amino acids. V shed 5 bases, J shed 6 bases, and the junction held 12 bases outside the gene matches. The germline gives CDR1 MDHEN, CDR2 SYDVKM. The CDR3 loop reads CASSRRYLQGNGYTF. The CDR3 DNA reads as TGTGCCAGCAGTCGACGATACTTACAGGGGAATGGCTACACCTTC.

The chain couples TRBV19 to TRBJ2-3; 7 bases are a match to TRBD2. The germline CDR1 and CDR2 sequences are LNHDA and SQIVND (reference sequence). The CDR3 contains 16 residues. V shed 3 bases and J 1 base; nucleotides not matched to a gene: 7. The DNA for the CDR3 is TGTGCCAGTAGTATCGGCCGGGGGAGGGGCACAGATACGCAGTATTTT. Translation gives CASSIGRGRGTDTQYF.

This clonotype has just a few counts. CDR3 sequence reads: CASSLTGDRTGELFF. DNA for the CDR3: TGTGCCAGCAGTCTGACAGGGGACCGCACCGGGGAGCTGTTTTTT. J is TRBJ2-2 and V is TRBV12-3 or TRBV12-4, with TRBD1 matching 8 bases. This CDR3 has 15 amino acids. Germline trimming cut 5 bases from V and 4 bases from J; bases unmatched to any gene: 6.

The rearrangement joins TRBV12-3 or TRBV12-4 to TRBJ2-4; D uncertain. CDR3 length equals 11 residues. Deletions cut 7 bases from V and 9 bases from J, with 10 bases between. The CDR3 DNA follows: TGTGCCAGCACCGAAGCCCGCATTCAGTACTTC. It codes for CASTEARIQYF.

This clonotype has more than one count but fewer than ten. The J gene is TRBJ2-2, the V gene TRBV20-1; TRBD1 aligns across 8 bases. The CDR3 sequence is 16 residues long. Germline CDR1 is DFQATT and CDR2 is SNEGSKA (reference sequence). V lost 3 bases, J lost 1 base, and 7 bases stayed unmatched. CDR3 region: CSARVTGVKNTGELFF. Written as DNA, the CDR3 is TGCAGTGCTAGGGTGACAGGGGTTAAGAACACCGGGGAGCTGTTTTTT.

The V call is TRBV12-3 or TRBV12-4, the J call TRBJ2-2; D is ambiguous. Trimming shortened V by 6 bases and J by 5 bases, and 13 bases separated the two germline ends. The CDR3 consists of 14 residues. The CDR3 is CASRGPFGTGELFF. DNA for the CDR3: TGTGCCAGCAGGGGCCCTTTTGGAACCGGGGAGCTGTTTTTT.

This clonotype was seen ten or more times. The V and J genes are TRBV28 and TRBJ2-7; D remains unclear. V lost 6 bases and J 2 bases, leaving 23 bases between the germline ends. Per the germline V gene, CDR1 is MDHEN and CDR2 is SYDVKM. The length of the CDR3 is 17 residues. The CDR3: CASSPGPLRPFTYEQYF. In DNA, the CDR3 is TGTGCCAGCAGCCCGGGCCCCCTTCGCCCCTTCACCTACGAGCAGTACTTC.

This clonotype was seen repeatedly, ten times or more. The chain couples TRBV10-3 to TRBJ1-1, with 7 bases identical to TRBD1. V was pared by 7 bases and J by 5 bases, with 7 bases of the junction left unmatched. The V gene's germline CDR1 is ENHRY and CDR2 SYGVKD. CDR3 length equals 13 residues. The CDR3 coding sequence is TGTGCCATCACCGAACAGGGGAAGACTGAAGCTTTCTTT. It is translated as CAITEQGKTEAFF.

In its sample, this clonotype was seen a few times. CDR3 sequence (DNA): TGTGCCAGCAGCTCCGTTAAGACCGGGTACCAAGAGACCCAGTACTTC. This sequence encodes CASSSVKTGYQETQYF. J is TRBJ2-5 and V is TRBV5-6, with no clear D. Per germline, CDR1 SGHDT and CDR2 YYEEEE. V shed 3 bases and J shed 0 bases, with 15 bases lying between them. This CDR3 region has 16 residues.

The genes are TRBV6-6 and TRBJ2-1; possibly TRBD2 for D (6 bases). Trimming pared 7 bases from V and 0 bases from J, leaving 10 bases between. This CDR3 spans 14 amino acids. Germline CDR1 and CDR2: MNHNY and SVGAGI (reference sequence). The CDR3 sequence: CASIGGSSYNEQFF. The CDR3 nucleotides read TGTGCCAGCATTGGGGGGTCCTCCTACAATGAGCAGTTCTTC.

A few counts support this clonotype. The rearrangement uses TRBV9 and TRBJ2-3, with D possibly being TRBD1 (6 bases). Deletions cut 2 bases from V and 4 bases from J, with 17 bases between. The CDR3 loop spans 16 amino acids. In germline, CDR1 is SGDLS, CDR2 YYNGEE. The CDR3: CASSVGGRGVADTQYF. CDR3 DNA: TGTGCCAGCAGCGTCGGTGGCAGGGGAGTCGCAGATACGCAGTATTTT.

The chain links TRBV5-1 to TRBJ2-1; D assignment may be TRBD1 or TRBD2 (5 bases each). CDR1 and CDR2 from the germline V gene are SGHRS and YFSETQ. The CDR3 runs to 15 residues. With 4 bases removed from V and 0 bases from J, the gap between germline ends came to 11 bases. CDR3 region: CASSRDLSSYNEQFF. DNA of the CDR3: TGCGCCAGCAGCAGGGACCTAAGCTCCTACAATGAGCAGTTCTTC.

CDR3 nucleotide sequence: TGTGCCAGCAGCCAAGTTCCGGGGGGCACAGATACGCAGTATTTT. The encoded protein is CASSQVPGGTDTQYF. The chain is built from TRBV3-1 and TRBJ2-3; perhaps TRBD2 as D (6 bases). CDR1 and CDR2 from the germline V gene are LGHDT and YNNKEL (reference sequence). This CDR3 is 15 amino acids long. The germline V and J ends were trimmed by 1 base and 1 base, with 9 bases remaining between them.

This clonotype was detected a few times. This chain links TRBV13 with TRBJ2-7, with 7 bases identical to TRBD1. V trimming: 6 bases; J trimming: 4 bases; junction bases outside the gene matches: 9. Per the germline V gene, CDR1 is PRHDT and CDR2 is FYEKMQ (reference sequence). The CDR3 contains 14 residues. CDR3 region: CASSPDRVRYEQYF. CDR3 DNA: TGTGCCAGCAGTCCCGACAGGGTGCGGTACGAGCAGTACTTC.